This entry lists 10 T cell receptor beta chains sequenced from one sample in a study of a mutant IDH1 vaccine in newly diagnosed glioma. Time point defined: week 5, during vaccination. Doses of 300 ug of mutant IDH1 20-mer peptide were given with topical imiquimod. The assay was immunoSEQ multiplex PCR, and TCRdb's table has in-frame clones only and misses some. The table shows tens of thousands of clones, with roughly 90% occurring only once. Their antigens remain unidentified. This material consisted of PBMCs, taken from a glioma patient whose treatment included an IDH1 peptide vaccine. These receptors were taken from a woman between 50 and 59 years old with glioma.

The rearrangement links TRBV14 to TRBJ2-3; D might be TRBD2 (5 bases). Germline loops: CDR1 SGHDN, CDR2 FVKESK. The CDR3 totals 18 residues. Trimming removed 4 bases at V and 5 bases at J, with 25 bases between. The CDR3 nucleotides read TGTGCCAGCAGCCCGTATATCCCGATTCCACGGGGATTAGATACGCAGTATTTT. Its translation is CASSPYIPIPRGLDTQYF.

This sequence joins TRBV2 and TRBJ2-1, with D tentatively TRBD2 (5 bases). The CDR3 runs 14 residues. V dropped 10 bases and J dropped 4 bases, with 17 bases sitting between them. CDR1 SNHLY and CDR2 FYNNEI come from the germline V gene. The CDR3 DNA follows: TGTGCCAACCCCGGGGTCCCCGATTACAATGAGCAGTTCTTC. It translates to CANPGVPDYNEQFF.

This chain joins TRBV7-3 and TRBJ2-3; 12 nucleotides align to TRBD1. This CDR3 is 16 amino acids long. The V gene's germline CDR1 is SGHTA and CDR2 FQGTGA. V lost 5 bases to trimming and J lost 6 bases; unmatched junction nucleotides: 9. For the CDR3, the DNA is TGTGCCAGCAGCCAGGGACAGGGGGCGGGTCAGGATACGCAGTATTTT. Its protein is CASSQGQGAGQDTQYF.

The chain combines TRBV7-8 with TRBJ1-2; 8 nucleotides line up with TRBD1. Germline loops: CDR1 SGHVS, CDR2 FQNEAQ. The length of the CDR3 is 16 residues. With V trimmed by 5 bases and J by 3 bases, 11 bases remained unmatched. The CDR3 bases are TGTGCCAGCAGCCCTGCGGCGGGACAGGTGTACTATGGCTACACCTTC. Protein product: CASSPAAGQVYYGYTF.

The chain joins TRBV4-1 to TRBJ2-7; D may match TRBD1 or TRBD2 (5 bases each). This CDR3 comprises 14 residues. With 4 bases removed from V and 3 bases from J, the gap between germline ends came to 13 bases. Germline V gene data show CDR1 as MGHRA and CDR2 as YSYEKL. The CDR3 loop reads CASSPGPPNYEQYF. CDR3 bases: TGCGCCAGCAGCCCGGGACCGCCGAACTACGAGCAGTACTTC.

V usage is TRBV11-1 and J usage is TRBJ2-1; unclear D gene. Germline V gene lookup returns CDR1 SGHAT and CDR2 FQDESV (reference sequence). The CDR3 sequence is 14 residues long. V lost 0 bases and J 6 bases, leaving 9 bases between the germline ends. CDR3 protein: CASSLAGRPNEQFF. The CDR3 DNA sequence: TGTGCCAGCAGCTTAGCGGGCAGGCCCAATGAGCAGTTCTTC.

The chain couples TRBV6-6 to TRBJ2-3; 8 nucleotides line up with TRBD2. V gave up 2 bases and J gave up 3 bases; unmatched junction bases: 7. There are 16 residues in the CDR3. Per germline, CDR1 MNHNY and CDR2 SVGAGI (reference sequence). The CDR3 sequence is CASSYRGSGITDTQYF. The CDR3 region has the DNA TGTGCCAGCAGTTACCGGGGTAGCGGGATAACAGATACGCAGTATTTT.

The J gene is TRBJ2-7, the V gene TRBV19; D possibly corresponds to TRBD2 (5 bases). The V and J ends lost 4 bases and 3 bases respectively, with 19 bases between them. Germline V gene data show CDR1 as LNHDA and CDR2 as SQIVND (reference sequence). This CDR3 contains 16 residues. The CDR3 spells CASSKGFVTEGYEQYF. The CDR3 coding sequence is TGTGCCAGTAGTAAAGGGTTCGTAACCGAGGGCTACGAGCAGTACTTC.

This clone was found once. This chain uses TRBV10-3 with TRBJ1-1; 8 nucleotides agree with TRBD1. Germline lookup yields CDR1 ENHRY and CDR2 SYGVKD. With V trimmed by 0 bases and J by 1 base, 1 base remained unmatched. The length of the CDR3 is 15 residues. This chain's CDR3 is CAISESDRGNTEAFF. The CDR3 DNA is TGTGCCATCAGTGAGTCAGACAGGGGGAACACTGAAGCTTTCTTT.

This chain connects TRBV11-2 to TRBJ1-1; D is unclear. Germline lookup yields CDR1 SGHAT and CDR2 FQNNGV. V was pared by 2 bases and J by 0 bases, with 4 bases between. The CDR3 totals 13 residues. CDR3 bases: TGTGCCAGCAGCTTAATTATGAACACTGAAGCTTTCTTT. Amino acid sequence: CASSLIMNTEAFF.